This T cell receptor (beta chain) was observed in a study of blood T cell repertoires in COVID-19. Overall study: The United States, Italy and Spain were the sources of the acute and convalescent COVID-19 samples. Sample material is recorded as cDNA or gDNA derived from T cells, B-cell-depleted T cells, or PBMCs.

The V gene's germline CDR1 is LGHDT and CDR2 YNNKEL (reference sequence). The trim removed 3 bases at V and 10 bases at J, leaving 5 bases unmatched. The CDR3 totals 14 residues. Using immunoSEQ multiplex PCR, the repertoire was profiled, and TCRdb retains in-frame clones only, with some absent. The table shows around 170,000 clones, with roughly 78% occurring only once. The chain is built from TRBV3-1 (or the pseudogene TRBV3-2) and TRBJ1-6, with 8 positions matching TRBD1. The TCR was taken from a man aged 65 to 85 with active or convalescent COVID-19. The sequencing input was peripheral blood. In DNA, the CDR3 is TGTGCCAGCAGCCATGACAGGGGAGGATCACCCCTCCACTTT. Translation gives CASSHDRGGSPLHF.